Described below is a single T cell receptor (beta chain) sequence and its context. Its target is not known. These data are taken from a study of T cell repertoires in cytomegalovirus infection. The CDR3 sequence is 15 residues long. J lost 4 bases, V lost 1 base, and 5 bases had no gene match. Germline-derived CDR1 and CDR2 are SGHRS and YFSETQ. From the reads, TCRdb called clonotypes with MiXCR, one entry per CDR3 protein. This table has approximately 110,000 distinct CDR3 sequences, 35% to 50% appearing once. The sequence derives from a human donor in good health (CMV status not recorded). Some clones in this sample may be carry-over from other donors' samples. The V gene is TRBV5-1, the J gene TRBJ2-7; 10 bases are shared with TRBD1. Sample: CD8+ T cells from cultured PBMCs, taken from culture after CMV antigen stimulation. CDR3 residues: CASSLLTGGLYEQYF. Written as DNA, the CDR3 is TGCGCCAGCAGCTTGTTGACAGGGGGCTTGTACGAGCAGTACTTC.